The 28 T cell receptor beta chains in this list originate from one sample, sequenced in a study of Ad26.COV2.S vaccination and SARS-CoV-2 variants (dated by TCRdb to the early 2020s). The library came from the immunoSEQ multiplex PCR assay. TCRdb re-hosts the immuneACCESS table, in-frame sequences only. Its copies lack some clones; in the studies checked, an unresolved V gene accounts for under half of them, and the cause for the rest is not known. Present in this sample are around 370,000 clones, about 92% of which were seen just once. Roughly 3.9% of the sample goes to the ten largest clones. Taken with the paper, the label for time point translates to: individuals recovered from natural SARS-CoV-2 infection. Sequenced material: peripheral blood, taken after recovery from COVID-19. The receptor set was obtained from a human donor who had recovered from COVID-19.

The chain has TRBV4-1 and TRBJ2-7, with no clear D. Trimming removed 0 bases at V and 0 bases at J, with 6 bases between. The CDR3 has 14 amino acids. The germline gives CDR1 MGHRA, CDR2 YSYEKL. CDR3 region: CASSQDWGSYEQYF. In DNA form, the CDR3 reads TGCGCCAGCAGCCAAGATTGGGGCTCCTACGAGCAGTACTTC.

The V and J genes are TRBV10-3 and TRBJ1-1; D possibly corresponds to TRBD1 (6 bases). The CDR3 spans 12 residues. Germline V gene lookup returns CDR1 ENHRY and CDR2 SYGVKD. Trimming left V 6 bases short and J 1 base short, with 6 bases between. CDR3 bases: TGTGCCATCAGGGGACAGAACACTGAAGCTTTCTTT. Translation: CAIRGQNTEAFF.

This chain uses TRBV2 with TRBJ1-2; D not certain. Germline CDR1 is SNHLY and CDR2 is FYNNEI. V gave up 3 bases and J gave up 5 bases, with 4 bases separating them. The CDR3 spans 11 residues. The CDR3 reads CASSDSYGYTF. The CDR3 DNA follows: TGTGCCAGCAGTGATTCATATGGCTACACCTTC.

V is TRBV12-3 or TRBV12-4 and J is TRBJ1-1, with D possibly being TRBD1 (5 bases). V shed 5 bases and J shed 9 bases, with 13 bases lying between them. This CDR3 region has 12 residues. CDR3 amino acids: CASSPGAKKAFF. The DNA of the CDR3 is TGTGCCAGCAGTCCCGGGGCAAAGAAAGCTTTCTTT.

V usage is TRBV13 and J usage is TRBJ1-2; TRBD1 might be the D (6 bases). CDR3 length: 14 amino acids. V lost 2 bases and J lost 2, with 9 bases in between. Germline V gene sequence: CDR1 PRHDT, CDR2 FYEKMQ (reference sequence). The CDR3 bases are TGTGCCAGCAGCTTAATACAGGGAAACTATGGCTACACCTTC. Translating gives CASSLIQGNYGYTF. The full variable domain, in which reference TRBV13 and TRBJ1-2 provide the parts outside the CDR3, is AAGVIQSPRHLIKEKRETATLKCYPIPRHDTVYWYQQGPGQDPQFLISFYEKMQSDKGSIPDRFSAQQFSDYHSELNMSSLELGDSALYFCASSLIQGNYGYTFGSGTRLTVV.

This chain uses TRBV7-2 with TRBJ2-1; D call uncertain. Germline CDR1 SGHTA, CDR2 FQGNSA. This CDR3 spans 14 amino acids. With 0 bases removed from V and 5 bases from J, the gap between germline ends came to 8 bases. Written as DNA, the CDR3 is TGTGCCAGCAGCTTAGCGTTCCTGGACAATGAGCAGTTCTTC. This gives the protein CASSLAFLDNEQFF.

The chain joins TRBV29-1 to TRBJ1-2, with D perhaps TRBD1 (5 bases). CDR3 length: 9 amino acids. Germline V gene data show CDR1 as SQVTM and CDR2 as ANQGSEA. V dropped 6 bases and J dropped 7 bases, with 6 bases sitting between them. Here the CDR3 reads CSVDSGYTF. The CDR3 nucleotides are TGCAGCGTAGACAGTGGCTACACCTTC.

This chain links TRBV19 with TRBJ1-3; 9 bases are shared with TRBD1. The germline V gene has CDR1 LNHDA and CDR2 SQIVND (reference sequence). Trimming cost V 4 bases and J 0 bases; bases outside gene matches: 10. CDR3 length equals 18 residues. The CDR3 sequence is CASSTRPGTGPSGNTIYF. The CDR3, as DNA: TGTGCCAGTAGTACCCGTCCCGGGACAGGGCCCTCTGGAAACACCATATATTTT.

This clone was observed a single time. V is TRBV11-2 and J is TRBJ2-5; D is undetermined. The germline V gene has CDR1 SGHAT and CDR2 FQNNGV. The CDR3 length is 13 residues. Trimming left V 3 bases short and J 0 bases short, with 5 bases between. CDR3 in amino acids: CASSFDYQETQYF. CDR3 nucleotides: TGTGCCAGCAGCTTTGACTACCAAGAGACCCAGTACTTC. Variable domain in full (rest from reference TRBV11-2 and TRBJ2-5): EAGVAQSPRYKIIEKRQSVAFWCNPISGHATLYWYQQILGQGPKLLIQFQNNGVVDDSQLPKDRFSAERLKGVDSTLKIQPAKLEDSAVYLCASSFDYQETQYFGPGTRLLVL.

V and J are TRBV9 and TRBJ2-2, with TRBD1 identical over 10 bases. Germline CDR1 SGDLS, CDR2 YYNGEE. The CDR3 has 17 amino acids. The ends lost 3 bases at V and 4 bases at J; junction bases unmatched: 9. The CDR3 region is CASSAPARTGGTGELFF. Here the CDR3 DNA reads TGTGCCAGCAGCGCCCCCGCCCGGACAGGGGGCACCGGGGAGCTGTTTTTT.

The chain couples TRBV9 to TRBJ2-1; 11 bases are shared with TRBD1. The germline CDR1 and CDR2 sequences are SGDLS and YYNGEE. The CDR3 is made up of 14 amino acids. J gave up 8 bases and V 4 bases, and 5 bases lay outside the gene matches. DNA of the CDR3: TGTGCCAGCAGCTTCTGGACAGGGGGCGATGAGCAGTTCTTC. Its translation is CASSFWTGGDEQFF.

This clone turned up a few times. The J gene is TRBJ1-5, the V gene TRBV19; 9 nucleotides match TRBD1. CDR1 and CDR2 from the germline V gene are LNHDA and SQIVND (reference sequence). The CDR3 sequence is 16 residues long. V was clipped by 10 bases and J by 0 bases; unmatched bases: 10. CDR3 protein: CATYRGQGISNQPQHF. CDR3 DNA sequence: TGTGCCACCTACCGGGGACAGGGAATTAGCAATCAGCCCCAGCATTTT.

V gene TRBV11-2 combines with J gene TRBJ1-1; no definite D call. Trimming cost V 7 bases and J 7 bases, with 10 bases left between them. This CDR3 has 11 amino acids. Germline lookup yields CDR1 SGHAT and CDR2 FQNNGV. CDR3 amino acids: CASTITDEAFF. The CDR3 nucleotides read TGTGCCAGCACCATTACGGATGAAGCTTTCTTT.

The CDR3 DNA reads as TGTGCCAGCAGCTCCATGACAGGCGGGGTCTATGGCTACACCTTC. Translating gives CASSSMTGGVYGYTF. The chain combines TRBV11-2 with TRBJ1-2, with TRBD1 as a possible D gene (6 bases). Germline V CDR1 and CDR2: SGHAT, FQNNGV. The CDR3 runs to 15 residues. The germline V and J ends were trimmed by 4 bases and 4 bases, with 16 bases remaining between them. The full variable domain, in which reference TRBV11-2 and TRBJ1-2 provide the parts outside the CDR3, is EAGVAQSPRYKIIEKRQSVAFWCNPISGHATLYWYQQILGQGPKLLIQFQNNGVVDDSQLPKDRFSAERLKGVDSTLKIQPAKLEDSAVYLCASSSMTGGVYGYTFGSGTRLTVV.

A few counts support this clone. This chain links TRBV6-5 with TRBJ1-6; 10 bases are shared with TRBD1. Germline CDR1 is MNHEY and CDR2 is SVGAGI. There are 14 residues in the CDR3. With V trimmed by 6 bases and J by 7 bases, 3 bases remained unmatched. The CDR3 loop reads CASRDRGRNSPLHF. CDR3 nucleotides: TGTGCCAGCAGGGACAGGGGGAGGAATTCACCCCTCCACTTT.

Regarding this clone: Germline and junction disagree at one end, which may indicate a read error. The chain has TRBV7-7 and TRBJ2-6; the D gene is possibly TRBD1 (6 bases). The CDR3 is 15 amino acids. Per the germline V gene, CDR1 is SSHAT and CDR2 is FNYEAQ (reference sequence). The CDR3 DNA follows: TGTGCTAGCAGCCCAACAGGGACTGGGGCCAACGTCCTGACTTTC. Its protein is CASSPTGTGANVLTF.

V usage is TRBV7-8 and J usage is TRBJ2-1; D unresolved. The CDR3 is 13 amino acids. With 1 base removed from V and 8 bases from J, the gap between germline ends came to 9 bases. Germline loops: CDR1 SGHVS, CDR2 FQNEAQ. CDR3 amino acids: CASSLESEYEQFF. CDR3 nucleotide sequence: TGTGCCAGCAGCTTAGAATCGGAATATGAGCAGTTCTTC. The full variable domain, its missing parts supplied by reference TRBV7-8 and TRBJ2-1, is GAGVSQSPRYKVAKRGQDVALRCDPISGHVSLFWYQQALGQGPEFLTYFQNEAQLDKSGLPSDRFFAERPEGSVSTLKIQRTQQEDSAVYLCASSLESEYEQFFGPGTRLTVL.

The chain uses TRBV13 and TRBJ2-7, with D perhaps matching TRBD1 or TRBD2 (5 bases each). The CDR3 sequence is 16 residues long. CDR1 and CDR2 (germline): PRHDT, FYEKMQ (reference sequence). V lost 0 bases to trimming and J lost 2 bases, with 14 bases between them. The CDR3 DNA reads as TGTGCCAGCAGCTTAGGCTCTCGGGACGGGACCTACGAGCAGTACTTC. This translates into CASSLGSRDGTYEQYF.

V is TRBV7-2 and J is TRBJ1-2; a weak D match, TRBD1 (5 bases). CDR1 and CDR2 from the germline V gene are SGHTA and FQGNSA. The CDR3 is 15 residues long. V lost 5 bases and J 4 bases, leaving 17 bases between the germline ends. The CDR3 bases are TGTGCCAGCAGCCCACCCCAAGCAGGGACCTATGGCTACACCTTC. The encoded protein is CASSPPQAGTYGYTF. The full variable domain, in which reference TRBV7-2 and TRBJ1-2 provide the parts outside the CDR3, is GAGVSQSPSNKVTEKGKDVELRCDPISGHTALYWYRQSLGQGLEFLIYFQGNSAPDKSGLPSDRFSAERTGGSVSTLTIQRTQQEDSAVYLCASSPPQAGTYGYTFGSGTRLTVV.

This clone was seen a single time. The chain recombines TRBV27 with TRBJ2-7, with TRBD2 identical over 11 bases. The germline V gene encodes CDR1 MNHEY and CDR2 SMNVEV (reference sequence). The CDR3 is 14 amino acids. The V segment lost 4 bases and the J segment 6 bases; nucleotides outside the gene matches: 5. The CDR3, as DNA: TGTGCCAGCAGTTCAGGACTAGCGGGTCGCGAGCAGTACTTC. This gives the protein CASSSGLAGREQYF.

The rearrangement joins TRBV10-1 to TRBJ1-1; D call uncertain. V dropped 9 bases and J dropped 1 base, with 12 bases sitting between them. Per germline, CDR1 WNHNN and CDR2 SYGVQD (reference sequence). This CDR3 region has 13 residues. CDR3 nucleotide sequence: TGCGCCAGAAGCCCAGACAAGAACACTGAAGCTTTCTTT. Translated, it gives CARSPDKNTEAFF.

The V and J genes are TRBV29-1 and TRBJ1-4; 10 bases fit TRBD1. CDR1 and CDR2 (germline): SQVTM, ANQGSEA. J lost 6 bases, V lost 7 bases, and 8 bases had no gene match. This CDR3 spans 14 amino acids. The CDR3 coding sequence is TGCAGCGCCCTGCAGACAGGGGGCGATGAAAAACTGTTTTTT. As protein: CSALQTGGDEKLFF.

The CDR3 region is CASRDRVGLRYEQYF. The DNA of the CDR3 is TGTGCCAGTAGAGACAGGGTAGGGTTAAGGTACGAGCAGTACTTC. The rearrangement joins TRBV2 to TRBJ2-7, with TRBD1 identical over 7 bases. Trimming cost V 9 bases and J 4 bases; bases outside gene matches: 15. The CDR3 runs to 15 residues. CDR1 SNHLY and CDR2 FYNNEI come from the germline V gene.

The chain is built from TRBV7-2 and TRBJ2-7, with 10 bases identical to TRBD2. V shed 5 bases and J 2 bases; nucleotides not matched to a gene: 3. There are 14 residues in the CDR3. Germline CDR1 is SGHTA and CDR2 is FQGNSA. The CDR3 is CASSGAGGPYEQYF. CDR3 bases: TGTGCCAGCAGCGGAGCGGGGGGGCCCTACGAGCAGTACTTC.

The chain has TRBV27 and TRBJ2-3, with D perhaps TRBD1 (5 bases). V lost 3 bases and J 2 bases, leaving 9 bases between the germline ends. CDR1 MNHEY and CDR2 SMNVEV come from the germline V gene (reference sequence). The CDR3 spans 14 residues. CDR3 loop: CASSLGLLTDTQYF. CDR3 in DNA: TGTGCCAGCAGTTTGGGGCTCCTCACAGATACGCAGTATTTT.

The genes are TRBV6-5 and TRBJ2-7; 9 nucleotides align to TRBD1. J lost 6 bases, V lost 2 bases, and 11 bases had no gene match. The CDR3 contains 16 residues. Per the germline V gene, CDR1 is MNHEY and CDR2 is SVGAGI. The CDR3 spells CASSYPHAGTGSEQYF. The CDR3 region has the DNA TGTGCCAGCAGTTACCCCCACGCCGGGACAGGGAGCGAGCAGTACTTC.

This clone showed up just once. The CDR3 loop is CASRLGQGLYGYTF. The DNA of the CDR3 is TGTGCCAGCAGGCTTGGACAGGGCCTCTATGGCTACACCTTC. V and J are TRBV6-5 and TRBJ1-2; 8 bases fit TRBD1. The CDR3 is made up of 14 amino acids. The V segment lost 6 bases and the J segment 4 bases; nucleotides outside the gene matches: 7. In germline, CDR1 is MNHEY, CDR2 SVGAGI.

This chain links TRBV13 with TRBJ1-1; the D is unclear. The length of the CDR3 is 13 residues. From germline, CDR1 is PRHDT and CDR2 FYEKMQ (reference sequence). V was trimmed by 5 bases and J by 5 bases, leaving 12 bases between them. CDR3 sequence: CASSPGRRTEAFF. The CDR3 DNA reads TGTGCCAGCAGCCCCGGACGTAGGACTGAAGCTTTCTTT.